This TCR beta chain originates from a study of shared clonotypes between healthy human individuals (dated by TCRdb to 2018 to 2020). At the level of the whole study: Three men and a couple of women, aged 18 to 49 years, made up the cohort. For each donor, CD4 naive and CD4 memory were each run on three plates, CD8 naive on two plates, and CD8 memory on one plate. To estimate repertoire size and how much clonotypes are shared between individuals, the study performed deep sequencing of blood TCR repertoires from a few healthy adults. To increase sequencing depth and limit assay-specific biases, TCR repertoire library preparation and sequencing were carried out by different laboratories using diverse techniques. Between about 0.94 and 10 billion PBMCs per donor were obtained by leukapheresis. The full study reports these points: Only blood was sampled, and tissue TCR repertoires likely differ from those in blood. Based on pairwise subsampling, the degree of clonotype sharing among donors was expected to be affected by sequencing depth. Rarefaction of sorted-subset datasets indicated incomplete sequencing despite the large sequencing depth. Compared with non-shared clonotypes, the clonotypes found in all four sorted-subset donors had higher generation probabilities. Naive subsets generally had larger estimated clonotype richness than memory subsets did. Because the study included a small number of donors, the genetic and exposure-history diversity represented was limited. Roughly 5% of naive CD4, around 3.6% of naive CD8, 2.3% of memory CD4, and 0.35% to 0.5% of memory CD8 clonotypes were shared across several donors.

The CDR3 covers 9 residues, taking in both the cysteine and the phenylalanine. CDR3 DNA only is kept here, 27 bases in frame from base 1. V is pared back by 3 bases and J by 12 bases, with 6 bases lying between the germline termini. From the germline V gene (reference sequence), CDR1 is GTSNPN and CDR2 is SVGIG. As regards this clone: Its antigen remains undetermined. Per-nucleotide qualities are absent, and no much larger clonotype sits a single base away.

The donors were healthy, HIV-negative adults with no recently reported acute infections or vaccinations. Every donor was a Caucasian adult living in Nashville, Tennessee, USA. CD4+ T cells were enriched by magnetic negative selection, after which naive cells were positively selected on CD45RA and the negative fraction was taken as the memory subset. Blood was obtained by leukapheresis, after which PBMCs were separated by Ficoll-Histopaque density gradient centrifugation and cryopreserved in liquid nitrogen vapor phase. Purity and quantity of every magnetically sorted T cell population were checked by analytical flow cytometry. From each sorted fraction, genomic DNA was isolated and quantified by UV absorbance on a Nanodrop 2000c. TCR CDR3 regions were amplified from genomic DNA by multiplex PCR using the deep immunoSEQ assay. Extracted genomic DNA from each cell subset was distributed evenly across all wells of several immunoSEQ 96-well plates, and each plate was treated as a replicate. For sorted subsets, about 0.2 ug genomic DNA, equal to about 30,000 T cell genomes, was loaded into each replicate PCR. The purified libraries were quantified using a Qubit 3.0 fluorometer, sized with a Bioanalyzer 2100, and then quantified again using the KAPA Library Quantification kit. Every immunoSEQ 96-well plate was sequenced on a dedicated single-read 150-cycle Illumina NextSeq 550 flow cell. Turning to the authors' computational methods: The immunoSEQ output contained only junctional sequences without quality scores, so filtering could not match that applied to full-length reads. To assign V/J genes and CDR3, sequences were annotated against IMGT germline references using PyIR, a Python wrapper for IgBLAST v1.9. Any read was removed if the V/J assignment was weak (E-value above 1e-6), the CDR3 was missing, or the read contained stop codons, out-of-frame junctions, or ambiguous translated residues. V3J clonotypes were defined by identical inferred V gene, J gene, and CDR3 amino acid sequence. The percentage overlap between two repertoires was calculated by dividing the number of shared unique clonotypes by the size of the smaller repertoire. Three approaches were used to assess repertoire richness: RTK rarefaction, the Chao1 estimator, and Recon v2.1 estimates of unobserved clonotypes. For all TCRbeta clonotypes obtained by the gDNA method from four donors, generation probabilities were computed with OLGA. In TCRdb, the immuneACCESS table is reduced to in-frame sequences with V and J assigned. These tables do not hold every clone; where another copy was compared, an unresolved V gene accounts for under half, and the others remain unexplained. Clone size and the V and J calls come from that table; the DNA yielded D and trimming. The sample contains around 2.5 million clones, approximately 93% of them found a single time. The top ten constitute around 0.4% of the sample.

The sequencing input was naive CD4+ T cells from PBMCs. The cell subset or site label for this specimen denotes: CD45RA+ positively selected. This TCR was sampled from a man aged 18 to 29 in good health. Some clones in this sample may be carry-over from other donors' samples. The receptor chain draws on TRBV30 and TRBJ2-4; the D gene is perhaps TRBD2, from 5 matching bases. The CDR3 in this case is CAWREGQYF. The base sequence is TGTGCCTGGAGAGAGGGTCAGTACTTC.